This record covers a single T cell receptor beta chain. V lost 2 bases to trimming and J lost 2 bases, with 13 bases between them. Germline V gene data show CDR1 as SGHVS and CDR2 as FNYEAQ. The CDR3 consists of 16 residues. Original methodology: Reference gene primer amplification yielded estimated nucleated cell counts. Assay used: immunoSEQ multiplex PCR; TCRdb lists only in-frame clones, some missing. Clone size and V and J calls were adopted from that table, with D and trimming inferred from the DNA. The repertoire holds 200,000 or so clones, about 80% seen once, with approximately 6.9% in the top ten. This specimen comes from a study of blood T cell repertoires in COVID-19. For the study at large: The United States, Italy and Spain were the sources of the acute and convalescent COVID-19 samples. Sources were T cells, B-cell-depleted T cells, or PBMCs; the material itself was cDNA or gDNA.

V and J are TRBV7-6 and TRBJ1-3, with D perhaps TRBD1 (5 bases). The clonotype was recovered from a human donor with acute or convalescent COVID-19. The donor label of this sample is uncertain. The sequenced sample consisted of peripheral blood. The DNA for the CDR3 is TGTGCCAGCAGCTTAAAATCGGGGGAAGCTGGAAACACCATATATTTT. It specifies CASSLKSGEAGNTIYF.